Presented here are 32 T cell receptor beta chains from one specimen sequenced in a study of CD8 T cells in Susac syndrome. Random hexamers served to reverse transcribe roughly 0.5 to 1 ug RNA. TCRdb recomputed calls from the immunoSEQ multiplex PCR reads with MiXCR, one row per CDR3 protein. Of 130,000 to 150,000 distinct CDR3 sequences in the sample, roughly 94% are singletons; the top ten hold 0.07% to 0.1%. The specimen sequenced was CD4+ T cells from PBMCs. The receptors were sampled from a human donor in good health.

V and J are TRBV20-1 and TRBJ2-7, with no clear D. Germline assignment: CDR1 DFQATT and CDR2 SNEGSKA (reference sequence). The CDR3 loop spans 14 amino acids. V lost 1 base to trimming and J lost 3 bases, with 13 bases between them. Here the CDR3 DNA reads TGCAGTGCTAGAGCCGCCCTGACTGTCTACGAGCAGTACTTC. This encodes CSARAALTVYEQYF.

The V call is TRBV5-1, the J call TRBJ1-2; D is unresolved. Trimming pared 4 bases from V and 0 bases from J, leaving 10 bases between. CDR1 is SGHRS, CDR2 YFSETQ, per germline. The CDR3 consists of 14 residues. The CDR3: CASSPGGTNYGYTF. The CDR3 DNA reads TGCGCCAGCAGCCCGGGTGGGACTAACTATGGCTACACCTTC.

The CDR3 coding sequence is TGCAGTGCTAGAGATCCGCGGGAGTGGGAAGATACGCAGTATTTT. Its translation: CSARDPREWEDTQYF. The J gene is TRBJ2-3, the V gene TRBV20-1; 7 positions match TRBD2. The V and J ends lost 0 bases and 5 bases, in that order; junction bases with no gene match: 8. Germline V gives CDR1 DFQATT, CDR2 SNEGSKA (reference sequence). This CDR3 has 15 residues.

The V gene is TRBV9, the J gene TRBJ2-6; 9 bases align to TRBD1. J gave up 1 base and V 4 bases, and 6 bases lay outside the gene matches. CDR3 length: 17 amino acids. CDR1 and CDR2 (germline): SGDLS, YYNGEE. The CDR3 is CASSTTGGGSGANVLTF. In nucleotides, the CDR3 is TGTGCCAGCAGCACGACAGGGGGTGGATCTGGGGCCAACGTCCTGACTTTC.

The chain uses TRBV20-1 and TRBJ2-7; tentatively, D is TRBD2 (7 bases). CDR1 and CDR2 (germline): DFQATT, SNEGSKA (reference sequence). Trimming pared 5 bases from V and 7 bases from J, leaving 24 bases between. The CDR3 runs to 15 residues. The CDR3 nucleotides read TGCAGTGCTCCCATAAGGGGGGGGCTCTTGGGGGAGCAGTACTTC. It specifies CSAPIRGGLLGEQYF.

J is TRBJ2-7 and V is TRBV20-1, with 7 bases fitting TRBD2. Germline CDR1 and CDR2: DFQATT and SNEGSKA (reference sequence). The CDR3 loop spans 14 amino acids. After removal of 5 bases from V and 1 base from J, the junction contained 8 bases not matched to a gene. The CDR3 loop reads CSAPGRRGSYEQYF. For the CDR3, the DNA is TGCAGTGCTCCCGGTAGGCGGGGGTCCTACGAGCAGTACTTC.

The chain combines TRBV5-1 with TRBJ1-2, with 7 bases that match TRBD1. This CDR3 region has 15 residues. Per germline, CDR1 SGHRS and CDR2 YFSETQ. Trimming cost V 3 bases and J 2 bases; bases outside gene matches: 7. CDR3 sequence reads: CASSSGQYRNYGYTF. As DNA, the CDR3 is TGCGCCAGCAGCTCGGGACAGTACCGGAACTATGGCTACACCTTC.

CDR3 sequence (DNA): TGCAGTGCTAGAACCGCAGGGCCGGGCATGGATCAGCCCCAGCATTTT. Protein: CSARTAGPGMDQPQHF. J is TRBJ1-5 and V is TRBV20-1; tentative D call: TRBD1 (5 bases). The V and J ends lost 2 bases and 5 bases respectively, with 19 bases between them. CDR1 is DFQATT, CDR2 SNEGSKA, per germline (reference sequence). This CDR3 has 16 residues.

The chain joins TRBV10-3 to TRBJ2-5; D not certain. V dropped 2 bases and J dropped 4 bases, with 11 bases sitting between them. The CDR3 is 14 residues long. Germline assignment: CDR1 ENHRY and CDR2 SYGVKD. This CDR3 is CAISEGRVPETQYF. In DNA form, the CDR3 reads TGTGCCATCAGTGAGGGAAGGGTACCAGAGACCCAGTACTTC.

This clonotype was counted a single time. This chain uses TRBV7-9 with TRBJ2-6, with D perhaps matching TRBD1 (6 bases). Germline V CDR1 and CDR2: SEHNR, FQNEAQ (reference sequence). Trimming stripped 5 bases from V and 1 base from J, with 15 bases between. CDR3 length: 17 residues. The CDR3 coding sequence is TGTGCCAGCAGCCCTCGGACAGCGCTATCTGGGGCCAACGTCCTGACTTTC. This translates into CASSPRTALSGANVLTF.

The genes are TRBV7-9 and TRBJ1-5; D is unresolved. The germline V gene encodes CDR1 SEHNR and CDR2 FQNEAQ (reference sequence). The CDR3 spans 13 residues. Trimming took off 4 bases at V and 5 bases at J, with 9 bases between the two ends. CDR3 nucleotide sequence: TGTGCCAGCAGCTCCACCCCCTATCAGCCCCAGCATTTT. This sequence encodes CASSSTPYQPQHF.

The chain couples TRBV5-1 to TRBJ2-7; unclear D gene. V shed 0 bases and J shed 6 bases, with 10 bases lying between them. The CDR3 sequence is 13 residues long. Germline CDR1 and CDR2: SGHRS and YFSETQ. The CDR3 region is CASSLEIQSEQYF. CDR3 sequence (DNA): TGCGCCAGCAGCTTGGAAATCCAGTCCGAGCAGTACTTC.

The gene calls are TRBV28 and TRBJ2-3; 9 nucleotides align to TRBD1. V lost 5 bases, J lost 0 bases, and 3 bases stayed unmatched. This CDR3 region has 15 residues. The V gene's germline CDR1 is MDHEN and CDR2 SYDVKM. This CDR3 is CASSLQGASTDTQYF. In nucleotides, the CDR3 is TGTGCCAGCAGTCTACAGGGGGCGAGCACAGATACGCAGTATTTT.

This rearrangement joins TRBV28 to TRBJ1-2; D uncertain. CDR3 length equals 13 residues. The V gene's germline CDR1 is MDHEN and CDR2 SYDVKM. V was trimmed by 8 bases and J by 5 bases, leaving 15 bases between them. CDR3 protein: CASSRRGEYGYTF. The CDR3 bases are TGTGCCAGCTCTCGGCGGGGAGAGTATGGCTACACCTTC.

The genes are TRBV9 and TRBJ2-1; D is perhaps TRBD1 (5 bases). Germline V CDR1 and CDR2: SGDLS, YYNGEE. The CDR3 length is 15 residues. V was clipped by 0 bases and J by 3 bases, with 10 bases between them. CDR3 nucleotide sequence: TGTGCCAGCAGCGTAGATGGCGGACACTACAATGAGCAGTTCTTC. Translation: CASSVDGGHYNEQFF.

V usage is TRBV5-6 and J usage is TRBJ2-2; D not resolved. CDR3 length equals 14 residues. Trimming took off 2 bases at V and 3 bases at J, with 8 bases between the two ends. CDR1 is SGHDT and CDR2 is YYEEEE in the germline V gene. In DNA form, the CDR3 reads TGTGCCAGCAGCTTTTACGGGTACACCGGGGAGCTGTTTTTT. Residues: CASSFYGYTGELFF.

The rearrangement joins TRBV27 to TRBJ1-5, with TRBD1 as a possible D gene (6 bases). This CDR3 comprises 20 residues. The V gene lost 4 bases and the J gene lost 2 bases, with 27 bases spanning the gap. In germline, CDR1 is MNHEY, CDR2 SMNVEV (reference sequence). CDR3 loop: CASSSLKLLTGYEGNQPQHF. The CDR3 nucleotides are TGTGCCAGCAGTTCCCTAAAGTTACTCACAGGGTACGAGGGCAATCAGCCCCAGCATTTT.

The CDR3 bases are TGTGCCAGTAGTCCCTTGCTCAGGGGAGGGTACAATGAGCAGTTCTTC. It codes for CASSPLLRGGYNEQFF. The rearrangement joins TRBV19 to TRBJ2-1, with a possible D match to TRBD2 (7 bases). Trimming removed 5 bases at V and 4 bases at J, with 18 bases between. The CDR3 runs to 16 residues. The germline CDR1 and CDR2 sequences are LNHDA and SQIVND (reference sequence).

The rearrangement links TRBV5-1 to TRBJ1-1, with 7 bases identical to TRBD1. The CDR3 contains 14 residues. J was trimmed by 1 base and V by 4 bases; bases with no gene match: 4. CDR1 is SGHRS and CDR2 is YFSETQ in the germline V gene. In DNA, the CDR3 is TGCGCCAGCAGCATGCCAGGGGGGAACACTGAAGCTTTCTTT. Its protein product is CASSMPGGNTEAFF.

Comments on this clonotype: Sequence at one end of the junction differs from germline and may be a read error. The CDR3 nucleotides read TGTGCCAGCAGTGAAGTCGCGGGAGGGGGCCAAGAAACCCAGTACTTC. Translating it yields CASSEVAGGGQETQYF. The J gene is TRBJ2-5, the V gene TRBV2, with TRBD2 identical over 9 bases. CDR3 size: 16 residues. Per germline, CDR1 SNHLY and CDR2 FYNNEI.

The gene calls are TRBV27 and TRBJ1-5, with 10 bases fitting TRBD1. CDR1 and CDR2 from the germline V gene are MNHEY and SMNVEV (reference sequence). V was pared by 6 bases and J by 2 bases, with 10 bases of the junction left unmatched. The CDR3 has 17 residues. The chain's CDR3 is CASSHGDRGQGNQPQHF. The CDR3 DNA sequence: TGTGCCAGCAGCCATGGCGACAGGGGGCAGGGCAATCAGCCCCAGCATTTT.

In its sample, this clonotype was seen once. The V gene is TRBV7-9, the J gene TRBJ2-5; D gene uncertain. The V and J ends lost 5 bases and 6 bases respectively, with 25 bases between them. Germline CDR1 SEHNR, CDR2 FQNEAQ (reference sequence). There are 17 residues in the CDR3. Here the CDR3 DNA reads TGTGCCAGCAGCCCCCCCTTTTGGGCGGAGTTTGGAAAGACCCAGTACTTC. Its translation is CASSPPFWAEFGKTQYF. Full variable domain (missing parts from reference TRBV7-9 and TRBJ2-5): DTGVSQNPRHKITKRGQNVTFRCDPISEHNRLYWYRQTLGQGPEFLTYFQNEAQLEKSRLLSDRFSAERPKGSFSTLEIQRTEQGDSAMYLCASSPPFWAEFGKTQYFGPGTRLLVL.

The chain carries TRBV7-8 and TRBJ2-7, with 11 bases identical to TRBD1. The germline CDR1 and CDR2 sequences are SGHVS and FQNEAQ. The CDR3 has 14 residues. Germline trimming cut 7 bases from V and 5 bases from J; bases unmatched to any gene: 7. The CDR3 protein is CASTPDRGLHEQYF. CDR3 DNA: TGTGCCAGCACCCCGGACAGGGGGCTGCACGAGCAGTACTTC.

The genes are TRBV25-1 and TRBJ2-1; D is unclear. From germline, CDR1 is MGHDK and CDR2 SYGVNS. V lost 5 bases, J lost 7 bases, and 9 bases lay in between. The CDR3 spans 12 residues. CDR3 sequence reads: CASSRSLNEQFF. Here the CDR3 DNA reads TGTGCCAGCAGTCGATCACTGAATGAGCAGTTCTTC.

The V call is TRBV29-1, the J call TRBJ2-7, with TRBD1 matching over 7 bases. Germline CDR1 SQVTM, CDR2 ANQGSEA. V dropped 0 bases and J dropped 6; count of bases not matched to a gene: 14. The CDR3 covers 16 residues. CDR3: CSVEEPLTGESGEQYF. In DNA, the CDR3 is TGCAGCGTTGAAGAGCCGCTAACAGGGGAGTCTGGCGAGCAGTACTTC.

This chain uses TRBV5-1 with TRBJ2-5, with D uncertain. The CDR3 has 15 amino acids. With 0 bases removed from V and 5 bases from J, the gap between germline ends came to 14 bases. The germline gives CDR1 SGHRS, CDR2 YFSETQ. Here the CDR3 DNA reads TGCGCCAGCAGCTTGGCCGGGCCCCAAAGGGAGACCCAGTACTTC. Translation gives CASSLAGPQRETQYF.

The chain combines TRBV5-1 with TRBJ2-2; 7 bases line up with TRBD1. This CDR3 has 13 amino acids. Trimming took 1 base from V and 6 from J; bases not matched to a gene: 0. The germline gives CDR1 SGHRS, CDR2 YFSETQ. The CDR3 reads CASSLTGAGELFF. The CDR3 DNA reads as TGCGCCAGCAGCTTGACAGGGGCCGGGGAGCTGTTTTTT.

J is TRBJ1-1 and V is TRBV19, with D uncertain. This CDR3 comprises 12 residues. Germline V lookup: CDR1 LNHDA, CDR2 SQIVND (reference sequence). Trimming removed 5 bases at V and 3 bases at J, with 7 bases between. DNA of the CDR3: TGTGCCAGTAGTTTCTTGGACACTGAAGCTTTCTTT. Amino acid sequence: CASSFLDTEAFF.

The V call is TRBV29-1, the J call TRBJ2-7; TRBD1 matches at 8 bases. Losses at the gene ends were 2 bases for V and 3 bases for J; bases not matched to a gene: 3. The CDR3 is made up of 13 amino acids. Germline V gene sequence: CDR1 SQVTM, CDR2 ANQGSEA. Written as DNA, the CDR3 is TGCAGCGTTGAATATGGACAGGGCTACGAGCAGTACTTC. Its translation: CSVEYGQGYEQYF.

The chain uses TRBV5-6 and TRBJ2-7, with no clear D. The V end was cut by 0 bases, the J end by 5 bases, with 12 bases between. The CDR3 spans 14 residues. From germline, CDR1 is SGHDT and CDR2 YYEEEE. The CDR3 here is CASSLEGWHHEQYF. The CDR3 bases are TGTGCCAGCAGCTTGGAAGGGTGGCACCACGAGCAGTACTTC.

In the case of this clonotype: The junction and the germline gene differ at one end; a read error may be behind it. V is TRBV30 and J is TRBJ1-4; D uncertain. The CDR3 has 14 residues. The germline CDR1 and CDR2 sequences are GTSNPN and SVGIG (reference sequence). The CDR3 coding sequence is TGTACCTGGAGTCCCAGATCAACTAATGAAAAACTGTTTTTT. Translation: CTWSPRSTNEKLFF. Supplemented by reference TRBV30 and TRBJ1-4, the full variable domain reads SQTIHQWPATLVQPVGSPLSLECTVEGTSNPNLYWYRQAAGRGLQLLFYSVGIGQISSEVPQNLSASRPQDRQFILSSKKLLLSDSGFYLCTWSPRSTNEKLFFGSGTQLSVL.

The chain has TRBV4-1 and TRBJ2-3, with D unresolved. Germline assignment: CDR1 MGHRA and CDR2 YSYEKL. V was cut by 4 bases and J by 4 bases, with 9 bases left in between. This CDR3 is built from 13 residues. The CDR3 sequence is CASSLQGSDTQYF. In DNA, the CDR3 is TGCGCCAGCAGCCTCCAAGGTTCAGATACGCAGTATTTT.